Each of the 29 T cell receptor beta chains below was sequenced from the same sample in a study of cytomegalovirus exposure and HLA in healthy donors. PCR employed 60 Vbeta and 13 Jbeta primers. The data were produced by immunoSEQ multiplex PCR, yet TCRdb's version contains in-frame clones alone and is incomplete. The data hold fewer than 70,000 clones, with about 79% observed a single time. Sequenced input: PBMCs. The receptors stem from a man aged 35 to 55 in good health and CMV-seronegative.

The CDR3 DNA reads as TGTGCCAGCAGCTTATCTCGGACTCGAACTGAAGCTTTCTTT. It specifies CASSLSRTRTEAFF. The V call is TRBV7-2, the J call TRBJ1-1; D is undetermined. Trimming shortened V by 2 bases and J by 5 bases, and 12 bases separated the two germline ends. CDR3 length equals 14 residues. From germline, CDR1 is SGHTA and CDR2 FQGNSA.

V and J are TRBV6-4 and TRBJ1-6; 11 bases match TRBD1. V was clipped by 5 bases and J by 7 bases; unmatched bases: 7. CDR3 length equals 16 residues. Germline V gene sequence: CDR1 MRHNA, CDR2 SNTAGT. The CDR3 region is CASSPLGTGGNSPLHF. CDR3 nucleotides: TGTGCCAGCAGTCCACTTGGGACAGGGGGGAATTCACCCCTCCACTTT.

In this sample, this clone turned up once. At one of its ends the junction is not consistent with the germline gene, which may arise from a read error. This rearrangement joins TRBV6-5 to TRBJ2-5; 13 nucleotides align to TRBD2. This CDR3 contains 13 residues. Germline V lookup: CDR1 MNHEY, CDR2 SVGAGI. The chain's CDR3 is CASKPGLAGREDF. The CDR3 DNA is TGTGCCAGCAAGCCGGGACTAGCGGGGCGAGAGGACTTC.

This clone has just one count. The chain couples TRBV7-9 to TRBJ2-2; maybe TRBD1 (6 bases). Germline CDR1 reads SEHNR; CDR2 reads FQNEAQ (reference sequence). This CDR3 spans 17 amino acids. V shed 5 bases and J shed 3 bases, with 19 bases lying between them. The CDR3 protein is CASSHTGYPLYTGELFF. CDR3 bases: TGTGCCAGCAGCCACACAGGGTATCCACTTTACACCGGGGAGCTGTTTTTT.

J is TRBJ2-1 and V is TRBV7-9; D is undetermined. V was pared by 7 bases and J by 0 bases, with 13 bases between. Germline CDR1 is SEHNR and CDR2 is FQNEAQ (reference sequence). The CDR3 length is 15 residues. As DNA, the CDR3 is TGTGCCAGCACCGTGACACCGAGCTCCTACAATGAGCAGTTCTTC. This sequence encodes CASTVTPSSYNEQFF.

This clone occurred once. The gene calls are TRBV5-1 and TRBJ2-7; D possibly corresponds to TRBD2 (6 bases). V gave up 2 bases and J gave up 0 bases, with 9 bases separating them. The CDR3 contains 14 residues. Germline CDR1 and CDR2: SGHRS and YFSETQ. The CDR3 DNA is TGCGCCAGCAGCTTCGGGGGAAGCTCCTACGAGCAGTACTTC. It encodes CASSFGGSSYEQYF.

The genes are TRBV11-2 and TRBJ1-1; a possible D gene is TRBD1 (6 bases). Trimming took 2 bases from V and 2 from J, leaving 9 bases between them. The CDR3 extends over 14 amino acids. Germline-derived CDR1 and CDR2 are SGHAT and FQNNGV. The CDR3 bases are TGTGCCAGCAGCTTACAGGGGTACAACACTGAAGCTTTCTTT. It yields the protein CASSLQGYNTEAFF.

This chain uses TRBV10-3 with TRBJ2-3; TRBD2 might be the D (6 bases). V lost 7 bases to trimming and J lost 0 bases, with 14 bases between them. The CDR3 sequence is 15 residues long. Germline V gene sequence: CDR1 ENHRY, CDR2 SYGVKD. The CDR3, as DNA: TGTGCCATCAACGGTGGAGGGGCGAGCACAGATACGCAGTATTTT. Protein product: CAINGGGASTDTQYF.

The chain links TRBV6-6 to TRBJ1-2, with 9 bases aligning to TRBD1. This CDR3 is 14 amino acids long. V lost 6 bases to trimming and J lost 4 bases; unmatched junction nucleotides: 6. Germline-derived CDR1 and CDR2 are MNHNY and SVGAGI (reference sequence). The CDR3 is CASRVGQGGYGYTF. CDR3 coding DNA: TGTGCCAGCAGGGTGGGACAGGGTGGCTATGGCTACACCTTC.

This rearrangement joins TRBV9 to TRBJ2-3; 7 nucleotides line up with TRBD2. CDR3 length: 15 amino acids. The junction had 6 bases not matched to a gene; V was cut back by 2 bases and J by 3 bases. CDR1 and CDR2 (germline): SGDLS, YYNGEE. CDR3: CASSVIGEGTDTQYF. The CDR3 DNA follows: TGTGCCAGCAGCGTCATCGGGGAGGGGACAGATACGCAGTATTTT.

The V call is TRBV4-1, the J call TRBJ1-1; TRBD1 is a possible D gene (5 bases). Germline V lookup: CDR1 MGHRA, CDR2 YSYEKL. The CDR3 is 15 residues long. Trimming removed 4 bases at V and 2 bases at J, with 14 bases between. Here the CDR3 DNA reads TGCGCCAGCAGCCCCGTTGGGGCACTTAACACTGAAGCTTTCTTT. It codes for CASSPVGALNTEAFF.

The chain employs TRBV5-1 and TRBJ2-1; no definite D call. This CDR3 spans 15 amino acids. In germline, CDR1 is SGHRS, CDR2 YFSETQ. Deletions cut 4 bases from V and 6 bases from J, with 17 bases between. The CDR3, as DNA: TGCGCCAGCAGCCACAGCTCCCAACTGGGCAATGAGCAGTTCTTC. Its protein is CASSHSSQLGNEQFF.

CDR3 sequence reads: CASSLGLLGVSYEQYF. CDR3 nucleotides: TGTGCCAGCAGCTTGGGATTGCTCGGAGTCTCCTACGAGCAGTACTTC. This chain uses TRBV5-4 with TRBJ2-7; no reliable D call. The CDR3 consists of 16 residues. With 0 bases removed from V and 0 bases from J, the gap between germline ends came to 13 bases. The germline V gene encodes CDR1 SGHNT and CDR2 YYREEE (reference sequence).

This sequence joins TRBV2 and TRBJ2-3; 9 positions agree with TRBD2. J lost 6 bases, V lost 6 bases, and 4 bases had no gene match. The CDR3 sequence is 13 residues long. Germline assignment: CDR1 SNHLY and CDR2 FYNNEI. CDR3 DNA sequence: TGTGCCAGCAGGGGCGGGGGGGTGGATACGCAGTATTTT. As protein: CASRGGGVDTQYF.

The genes are TRBV27 and TRBJ1-6; 7 nucleotides line up with TRBD1. The CDR3 is 19 amino acids. Trimming cost V 2 bases and J 7 bases; bases outside gene matches: 17. Germline CDR1 is MNHEY and CDR2 is SMNVEV (reference sequence). CDR3 protein: CASSLLPPSSGQTNSPLHF. The DNA of the CDR3 is TGTGCCAGCAGTTTACTCCCTCCCTCGTCGGGACAGACAAATTCACCCCTCCACTTT.

A remark on this clone: Given a much more abundant clone one base away, this may be a read error. The gene calls are TRBV6-1 and TRBJ1-5; TRBD1 aligns across 9 bases. Germline CDR1 is MNHNS and CDR2 is SASEGT. The CDR3 length is 15 residues. The V gene end was trimmed by 10 bases and the J gene end by 9 bases; junction bases not matched to a gene: 16. The CDR3 reads CATTYTGGSPRPQHF. CDR3 bases: TGTGCCACCACCTATACAGGGGGCTCCCCTCGGCCCCAGCATTTT.

The chain uses TRBV18 and TRBJ1-6; 9 nucleotides align to TRBD1. The CDR3 is 16 amino acids. V lost 6 bases to trimming and J lost 0 bases; unmatched junction nucleotides: 3. Germline CDR1 KGHSH, CDR2 LQKENI. The chain's CDR3 is CASSTDRGSYNSPLHF. CDR3 sequence (DNA): TGTGCCAGCTCTACGGACAGGGGCTCCTATAATTCACCCCTCCACTTT.

The chain links TRBV13 to TRBJ2-7, with a tentative D call TRBD1 (6 bases). Per germline, CDR1 PRHDT and CDR2 FYEKMQ (reference sequence). CDR3 size: 14 residues. The CDR3 is CASSLGGTSYEQYV. For the CDR3, the DNA is TGTGCCAGCAGCCTAGGGGGTACTAGCTACGAGCAGTACGTC.

The chain has TRBV4-3 and TRBJ1-2; D gene uncertain. Per the germline V gene, CDR1 is LGHNA and CDR2 is YSLEER. Trimming took 0 bases from V and 4 from J, leaving 12 bases between them. This CDR3 has 15 residues. CDR3 in amino acids: CASSQEPTRPYGYTF. The DNA of the CDR3 is TGCGCCAGCAGCCAAGAACCTACGAGGCCCTATGGCTACACCTTC.

The rearrangement uses TRBV5-5 and TRBJ2-3, with D possibly being TRBD2 (6 bases). The CDR3 totals 15 residues. The germline V gene encodes CDR1 SGHKS and CDR2 YYEKEE (reference sequence). Trimming pared 1 base from V and 1 base from J, leaving 10 bases between. This chain's CDR3 is CASSLLGGGTDTQYF. The CDR3 region has the DNA TGTGCCAGCAGCTTGCTGGGAGGCGGCACAGATACGCAGTATTTT.

The rearrangement joins TRBV30 to TRBJ2-3, with D unresolved. The germline CDR1 and CDR2 sequences are GTSNPN and SVGIG (reference sequence). The V gene lost 4 bases and the J gene lost 0 bases, with 11 bases spanning the gap. The CDR3 is 14 residues long. The CDR3 region is CAWTTHSSTDTQYF. CDR3 nucleotide sequence: TGTGCCTGGACTACGCATTCTAGCACAGATACGCAGTATTTT.

CDR3 in DNA: TGTGCCTGGAGCCCGCGCAGGGACTATGGCTACACCTTC. Amino acids: CAWSPRRDYGYTF. The chain combines TRBV30 with TRBJ1-2; TRBD1 is a possible D gene (5 bases). Between the trimmed V and J ends, which lost 3 bases and 3 bases, there was a span of 11 bases. The germline V gene has CDR1 GTSNPN and CDR2 SVGIG (reference sequence). The CDR3 is 13 amino acids.

The CDR3 nucleotides are TGCAGCGGGAGGGGCGGTTCAGGGAACATTCAGTACTTC. Its protein is CSGRGGSGNIQYF. V usage is TRBV29-1 and J usage is TRBJ2-4, with D maybe TRBD2 (6 bases). The V end lost 7 bases, the J end lost 7 bases, and 17 bases lay between the germline ends. The CDR3 is 13 amino acids. Germline-derived CDR1 and CDR2 are SQVTM and ANQGSEA.

This chain connects TRBV9 to TRBJ1-1; TRBD1 matches at 7 bases. After removal of 0 bases from V and 0 bases from J, the junction contained 5 bases not matched to a gene. This CDR3 is 16 amino acids long. Germline values: CDR1 SGDLS, CDR2 YYNGEE. This CDR3 reads CASSVGGGTMNTEAFF. The DNA for the CDR3 is TGTGCCAGCAGCGTAGGAGGGGGCACAATGAACACTGAAGCTTTCTTT.

The chain joins TRBV18 to TRBJ1-1, with unresolved D. CDR1 and CDR2 from the germline V gene are KGHSH and LQKENI. This CDR3 contains 14 residues. Trimming shortened V by 2 bases and J by 6 bases, and 13 bases separated the two germline ends. CDR3 protein: CASSPVKEGAEAFF. CDR3 sequence (DNA): TGTGCCAGCTCACCAGTGAAGGAGGGCGCTGAAGCTTTCTTT.

The chain employs TRBV7-8 and TRBJ2-7, with TRBD1 matching over 11 bases. V shed 5 bases, J shed 0 bases, and the junction held 6 bases outside the gene matches. Per germline, CDR1 SGHVS and CDR2 FQNEAQ. This CDR3 is built from 16 residues. DNA for the CDR3: TGTGCCAGCAGCGTACCGGGACAGGGGGGCTCCTACGAGCAGTACTTC. Translation: CASSVPGQGGSYEQYF.

The V gene is TRBV28, the J gene TRBJ2-3, with D possibly matching TRBD2 (6 bases). V was shortened by 7 bases and J by 2 bases, with 19 bases between the two germline ends. Germline loops: CDR1 MDHEN, CDR2 SYDVKM. The CDR3 runs to 16 residues. The CDR3 reads CASIPVGRGVTDTQYF. CDR3 bases: TGTGCCAGCATCCCCGTTGGGCGGGGTGTCACAGATACGCAGTATTTT.

This chain links TRBV4-2 with TRBJ1-1; 7 bases align to TRBD1. There are 15 residues in the CDR3. J was trimmed by 0 bases and V by 1 base; bases with no gene match: 2. Looked up from germline, CDR1 is LGHNA and CDR2 is YNFKEQ. CDR3 DNA sequence: TGTGCCAGCAGCCAAGGGGGACAGTTGAACACTGAAGCTTTCTTT. Translating it yields CASSQGGQLNTEAFF.

The J gene is TRBJ2-7, the V gene TRBV5-6; weak D call: TRBD2 (6 bases). CDR3 length: 12 residues. CDR1 and CDR2 from the germline V gene are SGHDT and YYEEEE. V was trimmed by 5 bases and J by 9 bases, leaving 15 bases between them. CDR3 bases: TGTGCCAGCAGTCATAGGACTAATGGGCAGTACTTC. Encoded protein: CASSHRTNGQYF. Using reference TRBV5-6 and TRBJ2-7 for the parts outside the CDR3, the full variable domain is DAGVTQSPTHLIKTRGQQVTLRCSPKSGHDTVSWYQQALGQGPQFIFQYYEEEERQRGNFPDRFSGHQFPNYSSELNVNALLLGDSALYLCASSHRTNGQYFGPGTRLTVT.